This TCR beta chain was identified during a study of cytomegalovirus exposure and HLA in healthy donors. It was healthy bone marrow donors who served as donors. PCR employed 60 Vbeta and 13 Jbeta primers. Assay: immunoSEQ multiplex PCR; the TCRdb copy retains only in-frame clones and omits some. Found here are 68,000 or so clones; the top ten clones hold 6.5% to 9.5%. Remarks on this clone: Its cognate antigen is unknown.

Study results and caveats: CMV serostatus was the sole immune exposure data available. Accurate predictions that matched the HLA-A and HLA-B alleles of most subjects were reportedly made from TCR beta sequences.

The sequencing input was PBMCs. The receptor was derived from a female donor in good health and CMV-seropositive.

CDR3 in amino acids: CASSGSSGESYNSPLHF. The CDR3 region has the DNA TGTGCCAGCAGCGGATCCTCAGGGGAATCCTATAATTCACCCCTCCACTTT. This rearrangement joins TRBV9 to TRBJ1-6; D is perhaps TRBD1 (6 bases). This CDR3 has 17 amino acids. Germline V CDR1 and CDR2: SGDLS, YYNGEE. Deletions cut 3 bases from V and 1 base from J, with 14 bases between. Complete variable domain (other parts from reference TRBV9 and TRBJ1-6): DSGVTQTPKHLITATGQRVTLRCSPRSGDLSVYWYQQSLDQGLQFLIQYYNGEERAKGNILERFSAQQFPDLHSELNLSSLELGDSALYFCASSGSSGESYNSPLHFGNGTRLTVT.